The sequence of this T cell receptor beta chain was determined in a study of beta chain features in type 1 diabetes. This clone was detected only a few times. What it recognizes is unknown. The authors obtained over 95% purity in all sorted populations. As every portion of the isolated RNA was reverse transcribed, the sequencing read expressed TCRB transcripts. Clones were read by immunoSEQ multiplex PCR, and TCRdb kept only the in-frame ones, dropping some. The sample records roughly 260,000 clones, approximately 11% being singletons. Points from the study as a whole: In all four CD4+ subsets, TCRB CDR3 length was significantly, moderately reduced in type 1 diabetes. In cDNA sequencing, cells with high TCR expression could be over-represented. Still unanswered here is whether HLA type influences TCRB rearrangement.

The germline V and J ends were trimmed by 6 bases and 5 bases, with 16 bases remaining between them. The CDR3 contains 15 residues. CDR1 is MNHNY, CDR2 SVGAGI, per germline (reference sequence). V gene TRBV6-6 combines with J gene TRBJ2-2, with a possible D match to TRBD1 (6 bases). The material sequenced was naive CD4+ T cells from blood. This clonotype was obtained from a man aged 25 to 45 with type 1 diabetes. In DNA, the CDR3 is TGTGCCAGCAGCGGTGTGGCAGGGGAAACCGGGGAGCTGTTTTTT. Translated, it gives CASSGVAGETGELFF.